The 21 T cell receptor beta chains listed next were all sequenced from one sample in a study of shared clonotypes between healthy human individuals. TCRdb keeps only in-frame clones here, not all; method: immunoSEQ multiplex PCR. Among about 340,000 clones, over 70% were seen once, and the ten largest hold about 10%. Sequencing used memory CD4+ T cells sorted from blood. Described subset: CD45RA-negative fraction. The origin of the receptors is a man aged 25 to 40 in good health.

This clone has only a few counts. This chain connects TRBV28 to TRBJ1-1; 8 nucleotides match TRBD1. Germline CDR1 is MDHEN and CDR2 is SYDVKM. V was clipped by 5 bases and J by 6 bases; unmatched bases: 8. The CDR3 contains 14 residues. The chain's CDR3 is CASSDTGGRAEAFF. DNA of the CDR3: TGTGCCAGCAGTGATACAGGGGGACGGGCTGAAGCTTTCTTT.

The gene calls are TRBV19 and TRBJ1-5; D is unresolved. The germline CDR1 and CDR2 sequences are LNHDA and SQIVND (reference sequence). V was trimmed by 7 bases and J by 6 bases, leaving 10 bases between them. CDR3 length: 12 amino acids. The CDR3 region is CASTYVGQPQHF. The CDR3 region has the DNA TGTGCCAGTACGTACGTCGGTCAGCCCCAGCATTTT.

J is TRBJ2-6 and V is TRBV2; tentative D call: TRBD2 (5 bases). Germline values: CDR1 SNHLY, CDR2 FYNNEI. Trimming pared 6 bases from V and 0 bases from J, leaving 18 bases between. This CDR3 has 18 residues. The CDR3 here is CASRPSGGPYSGANVLTF. CDR3 sequence (DNA): TGTGCCAGCAGGCCAAGCGGAGGACCCTACTCTGGGGCCAACGTCCTGACTTTC.

In this sample, this clone turned up a few times. The V call is TRBV30, the J call TRBJ2-1; a possible D gene is TRBD2 (6 bases). Trimming stripped 4 bases from V and 8 bases from J, with 9 bases between. The length of the CDR3 is 11 residues. Germline CDR1 reads GTSNPN; CDR2 reads SVGIG (reference sequence). The CDR3 reads CAWNRDYEQFF. The CDR3 nucleotides read TGTGCCTGGAACCGGGACTATGAGCAGTTCTTC.

The chain couples TRBV27 to TRBJ2-3; 9 nucleotides align to TRBD2. The CDR3 has 17 residues. Germline CDR1 reads MNHEY; CDR2 reads SMNVEV (reference sequence). After removal of 9 bases from V and 3 bases from J, the junction contained 16 bases not matched to a gene. CDR3 protein: CASGSGLAGVGTDTQYF. CDR3 bases: TGTGCCAGTGGAAGCGGATTAGCGGGAGTAGGTACAGATACGCAGTATTTT.

J is TRBJ2-7 and V is TRBV2, with TRBD2 as a possible D gene (6 bases). The length of the CDR3 is 12 residues. Between the trimmed V and J ends, which lost 8 bases and 4 bases, there was a span of 12 bases. CDR1 is SNHLY, CDR2 FYNNEI, per germline. This CDR3 reads CASGRWTYEQYF. Written as DNA, the CDR3 is TGTGCCAGCGGGAGGTGGACTTACGAGCAGTACTTC.

The chain uses TRBV18 and TRBJ1-4; D is uncertain. The germline V and J ends were trimmed by 5 bases and 4 bases, with 8 bases remaining between them. This CDR3 comprises 13 residues. Germline V gene lookup returns CDR1 KGHSH and CDR2 LQKENI. CDR3 DNA sequence: TGTGCCAGCTCAGATGCCGATAATGAAAAACTGTTTTTT. Protein product: CASSDADNEKLFF.

The chain couples TRBV14 to TRBJ2-5; TRBD1 aligns across 8 bases. Per the germline V gene, CDR1 is SGHDN and CDR2 is FVKESK. The CDR3 covers 15 residues. The V gene end was trimmed by 1 base and the J gene end by 5 bases; junction bases not matched to a gene: 6. This CDR3 is CASSQGTGRWETQYF. The CDR3, as DNA: TGTGCCAGCAGCCAAGGGACAGGGAGATGGGAGACCCAGTACTTC.

The chain uses TRBV5-5 and TRBJ2-2, with no clear D. Germline CDR1 reads SGHKS; CDR2 reads YYEKEE (reference sequence). The ends were cut back, 0 bases at V and 3 bases at J, with 12 bases in the middle. This CDR3 is 16 amino acids long. The CDR3 nucleotides read TGTGCCAGCAGCTTGGATGGCAACACCTACACCGGGGAGCTGTTTTTT. Protein: CASSLDGNTYTGELFF.

A few counts support this clone. The chain joins TRBV29-1 to TRBJ2-6; 7 bases align to TRBD2. J lost 0 bases, V lost 4 bases, and 6 bases had no gene match. Germline V lookup: CDR1 SQVTM, CDR2 ANQGSEA. This CDR3 is 16 amino acids long. The CDR3 DNA follows: TGCAGCGTTGCGCTAGCGGTAAGCTCTGGGGCCAACGTCCTGACTTTC. This sequence encodes CSVALAVSSGANVLTF.

The rearrangement links TRBV10-3 to TRBJ2-5; TRBD1 matches 8 bases. CDR3 size: 14 residues. Germline CDR1 is ENHRY and CDR2 is SYGVKD. V was clipped by 6 bases and J by 4 bases; unmatched bases: 7. The CDR3 coding sequence is TGTGCCATCAGAGACAGGGGCCCAGGAGAGACCCAGTACTTC. This gives the protein CAIRDRGPGETQYF.

V and J are TRBV5-5 and TRBJ2-7; 15 bases agree with TRBD2. The CDR3 is 17 residues long. Germline V CDR1 and CDR2: SGHKS, YYEKEE (reference sequence). The ends lost 2 bases at V and 4 bases at J; junction bases unmatched: 7. The DNA of the CDR3 is TGTGCCAGCAGCTTCGGACTAGCGGGAGGGAATTTATACGAGCAGTACTTC. Its translation is CASSFGLAGGNLYEQYF. The variable domain in full, completed from reference TRBV5-5 and TRBJ2-7, reads DAGVTQSPTHLIKTRGQQVTLRCSPISGHKSVSWYQQVLGQGPQFIFQYYEKEERGRGNFPDRFSARQFPNYSSELNVNALLLGDSALYLCASSFGLAGGNLYEQYFGPGTRLTVT.

This rearrangement joins TRBV5-1 to TRBJ1-2; D might be TRBD1 (6 bases). CDR1 SGHRS and CDR2 YFSETQ come from the germline V gene. There are 14 residues in the CDR3. Trimming shortened V by 4 bases and J by 4 bases, and 14 bases separated the two germline ends. Here the CDR3 reads CASSGGGGGYGYTF. In nucleotides, the CDR3 is TGCGCCAGCAGCGGTGGTGGGGGCGGCTATGGCTACACCTTC.

This clone was seen only a few times. This sequence joins TRBV7-2 and TRBJ1-1, with a tentative D call TRBD1 (6 bases). The CDR3 runs 16 residues. V was trimmed by 1 base and J by 4 bases, leaving 16 bases between them. CDR1 SGHTA and CDR2 FQGNSA come from the germline V gene. In DNA form, the CDR3 reads TGTGCCAGCAGCTTAGAAGGGGGGCACGGCTTCACTGAAGCTTTCTTT. Translation: CASSLEGGHGFTEAFF.

This clone has at least ten counts. The rearrangement links TRBV11-2 to TRBJ2-1; TRBD2 aligns across 8 bases. V lost 1 base and J lost 6; bases outside the gene matches: 8. Germline V gene lookup returns CDR1 SGHAT and CDR2 FQNNGV. The CDR3 sequence is 16 residues long. CDR3: CASSLGAGGVANEQFF. CDR3 sequence (DNA): TGTGCCAGCAGCTTAGGGGCGGGGGGAGTGGCCAATGAGCAGTTCTTC. Based on the CDR3 plus reference TRBV11-2 and TRBJ2-1, the full variable domain is EAGVAQSPRYKIIEKRQSVAFWCNPISGHATLYWYQQILGQGPKLLIQFQNNGVVDDSQLPKDRFSAERLKGVDSTLKIQPAKLEDSAVYLCASSLGAGGVANEQFFGPGTRLTVL.

As regards this clone: Other DNA sequences of this sample code for an identical CDR3. The V gene is TRBV7-9, the J gene TRBJ2-5; D ambiguous. This CDR3 comprises 15 residues. V was clipped by 1 base and J by 2 bases, with 11 bases between them. CDR1 and CDR2 from the germline V gene are SEHNR and FQNEAQ (reference sequence). The CDR3 nucleotides read TGTGCCAGCAGCTTAGGTTTGGCCGAGCAAGAGACCCAGTACTTC. Protein product: CASSLGLAEQETQYF. The variable domain in full, completed from reference TRBV7-9 and TRBJ2-5, reads DTGVSQNPRHKITKRGQNVTFRCDPISEHNRLYWYRQTLGQGPEFLTYFQNEAQLEKSRLLSDRFSAERPKGSFSTLEIQRTEQGDSAMYLCASSLGLAEQETQYFGPGTRLLVL.

This chain links TRBV6-5 with TRBJ1-5; no clear D gene. Per germline, CDR1 MNHEY and CDR2 SVGAGI. This CDR3 region has 15 residues. V lost 0 bases and J 4 bases, leaving 10 bases between the germline ends. The CDR3, as DNA: TGTGCCAGCAGTTACTCGATAATGGGGAATCAGCCCCAGCATTTT. It encodes CASSYSIMGNQPQHF.

This sequence joins TRBV2 and TRBJ1-2; D not certain. The length of the CDR3 is 13 residues. In germline, CDR1 is SNHLY, CDR2 FYNNEI. V was trimmed by 5 bases and J by 1 base, leaving 8 bases between them. The CDR3 region is CASSKGNNYGYTF. The CDR3 DNA sequence: TGTGCCAGCAGTAAGGGTAATAACTATGGCTACACCTTC.

The chain recombines TRBV2 with TRBJ1-5, with a weak D call TRBD1 (6 bases). CDR3 length equals 13 residues. CDR1 and CDR2 (germline): SNHLY, FYNNEI. Trimming removed 2 bases at V and 9 bases at J, with 11 bases between. The CDR3 nucleotides read TGTGCCAGCAGTGAAAGGGGGAGGGGGCCCCAGCATTTT. Amino acids: CASSERGRGPQHF.

V gene TRBV18 combines with J gene TRBJ2-6; D is uncertain. Trimming took 2 bases from V and 2 from J, leaving 4 bases between them. The CDR3 has 14 amino acids. The germline V gene has CDR1 KGHSH and CDR2 LQKENI. CDR3 residues: CASSPAAGANVLTF. For the CDR3, the DNA is TGTGCCAGCTCACCAGCCGCTGGGGCCAACGTCCTGACTTTC. The full variable domain, completed using reference TRBV18 and TRBJ2-6, is NAGVMQNPRHLVRRRGQEARLRCSPMKGHSHVYWYRQLPEEGLKFMVYLQKENIIDESGMPKERFSAEFPKEGPSILRIQQVVRGDSAAYFCASSPAAGANVLTFGAGSRLTVL.

The chain employs TRBV7-2 and TRBJ2-7; D is unclear. The germline V gene has CDR1 SGHTA and CDR2 FQGNSA. Trimming stripped 4 bases from V and 2 bases from J, with 6 bases between. This CDR3 spans 12 amino acids. DNA for the CDR3: TGTGCCAGCAGCTCGGGCCCCTACGAGCAGTACTTC. Amino acid sequence: CASSSGPYEQYF.